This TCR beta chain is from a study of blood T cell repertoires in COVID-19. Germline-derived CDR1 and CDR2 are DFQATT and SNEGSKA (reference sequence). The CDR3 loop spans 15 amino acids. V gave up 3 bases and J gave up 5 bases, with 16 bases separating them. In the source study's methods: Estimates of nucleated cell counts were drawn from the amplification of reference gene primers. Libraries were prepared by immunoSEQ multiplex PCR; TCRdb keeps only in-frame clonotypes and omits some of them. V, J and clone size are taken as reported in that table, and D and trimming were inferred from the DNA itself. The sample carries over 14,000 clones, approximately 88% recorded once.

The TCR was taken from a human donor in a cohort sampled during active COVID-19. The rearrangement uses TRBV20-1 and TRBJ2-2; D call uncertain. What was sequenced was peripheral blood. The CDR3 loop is CSASRGGSWTGELFF. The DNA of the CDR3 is TGCAGTGCTAGTCGCGGTGGGTCTTGGACCGGGGAGCTGTTTTTT.